The table lists the clone carrying this T cell receptor beta chain with a few counts. Antigen: not known. Primers used in a second PCR of roughly 7 to 11 cycles were a sample-barcoded 5' primer and a J-beta primer mix. Every cDNA molecule carried a tag from a template-switch adaptor bearing 12 random nucleotides. TCRdb called the 5' RACE reads again in MiXCR, with one record for every CDR3 protein. The sample has about a million distinct CDR3 sequences, 45% to 50% seen once; the top ten hold 10% to 15%. Individuals who donated were healthy Caucasians from Russia aged roughly 6 to 100. This specimen belongs to a study of blood T cells in healthy people across ages. The study, taken as a whole, reports: The study found TCR beta diversity correlated strongly with naive T cell percentage. Not knowing donor CMV status may have confounded expanded clonotype changes.

Germline V CDR1 and CDR2: MGHDK, SYGVNS. With 6 bases removed from V and 1 base from J, the gap between germline ends came to 25 bases. This CDR3 comprises 20 residues. The receptor comes from a man under 40 in good health. The sample was blood. The chain couples TRBV25-1 to TRBJ2-6, with D perhaps matching TRBD1 or TRBD2 (6 bases each). The DNA of the CDR3 is TGTGCCAGCAGGCATTCGGGGGATCAGGGGCTCATTTCTGGGGCCAACGTCCTGACTTTC. Translated: CASRHSGDQGLISGANVLTF.